This T cell receptor beta chain was identified during a study of shared clonotypes between healthy human individuals. Study-level information: The study used three CD4 naive, three CD4 memory, two CD8 naive and one CD8 memory plate per donor.

Germline lookup yields CDR1 SGHTA and CDR2 FQGNSA. The CDR3 loop spans 15 amino acids. Trimming removed 2 bases at V and 1 base at J, with 9 bases between. Using immunoSEQ multiplex PCR, the repertoire was profiled, and TCRdb retains in-frame clones only, with some absent. The repertoire consists of about 360,000 clones, with around four fifths occurring once and the leading ten covering more than 9%. This sequence originates from a man aged 30 to 45 in good health. The genes are TRBV7-2 and TRBJ1-5, with D perhaps matching TRBD1 (5 bases). Sequenced material: memory CD4+ T cells sorted from blood. Subset in this sample: CD45RA-negative fraction. The CDR3 is CASSLQEGSNQPQHF. In nucleotides, the CDR3 is TGTGCCAGCAGCTTACAGGAGGGGAGCAATCAGCCCCAGCATTTT.